The 7 T cell receptor beta chains given below trace back to one sample, sequenced in a study of cytomegalovirus exposure and HLA in healthy donors. The PCR contained 60 Vbeta and 13 Jbeta primers. TCRdb's table, derived via immunoSEQ multiplex PCR, lists solely in-frame clones and lacks some. The data show about 150,000 clones, 60% to 85% seen once. Sample: PBMCs. The receptors derive from a female donor in good health and CMV-seropositive.

The rearrangement joins TRBV25-1 to TRBJ2-1, with 8 bases identical to TRBD2. Germline V gives CDR1 MGHDK, CDR2 SYGVNS. There are 13 residues in the CDR3. Trimming took 6 bases from V and 4 from J; bases not matched to a gene: 2. CDR3 coding DNA: TGTGCCAGCAGCGGGGGGGCATACAATGAGCAGTTCTTC. Protein product: CASSGGAYNEQFF.

This clone was observed a handful of times. V and J are TRBV7-3 and TRBJ2-1; TRBD2 matches at 14 bases. The V segment lost 4 bases and the J segment 7 bases; nucleotides outside the gene matches: 15. Germline V gene sequence: CDR1 SGHTA, CDR2 FQGTGA. This CDR3 has 19 residues. The CDR3, as DNA: TGTGCCAGCAGCTCTCGGACTAGCGGGGGGTTTTCTAGTCTGAATGAGCAGTTCTTC. Protein: CASSSRTSGGFSSLNEQFF.

The CDR3 coding sequence is TGTGCCAGCAGACCCGGACTAGCGGGAACCTACGAGCAGTACTTC. It yields the protein CASRPGLAGTYEQYF. This chain connects TRBV27 to TRBJ2-7; 12 positions agree with TRBD2. V trimming: 6 bases; J trimming: 2 bases; junction bases outside the gene matches: 5. The germline CDR1 and CDR2 sequences are MNHEY and SMNVEV (reference sequence). This CDR3 spans 15 amino acids.

This clone was counted a single time. The chain uses TRBV9 and TRBJ2-1; D call uncertain. Trimming shortened V by 0 bases and J by 8 bases, and 6 bases separated the two germline ends. Germline V gene sequence: CDR1 SGDLS, CDR2 YYNGEE. The CDR3 runs 12 residues. The DNA for the CDR3 is TGTGCCAGCAGCGTAGAACGGGATGAGCAGTTCTTC. Translation: CASSVERDEQFF.

This chain links TRBV5-4 with TRBJ2-7, with TRBD2 identical over 15 bases. The J segment lost 6 bases and the V segment lost 4 bases, leaving 8 bases of the junction unmatched. This CDR3 is built from 16 residues. Germline-derived CDR1 and CDR2 are SGHNT and YYREEE (reference sequence). This CDR3 reads CASSSGLAGGPGEQYF. The CDR3 nucleotides are TGTGCCAGCAGCAGTGGACTAGCGGGAGGGCCGGGCGAGCAGTACTTC.

The V gene is TRBV10-2, the J gene TRBJ1-2; D gene ambiguous. V was pared by 4 bases and J by 1 base, with 10 bases between. The CDR3 extends over 14 amino acids. Germline CDR1 and CDR2: WSHSY and SAAADI. CDR3 region: CASSGLADNYGYTF. CDR3 sequence (DNA): TGCGCCAGCAGTGGGTTGGCGGATAACTATGGCTACACCTTC.

The gene calls are TRBV5-1 and TRBJ1-3; D may be TRBD1 (6 bases). The CDR3 loop spans 14 amino acids. V was clipped by 4 bases and J by 2 bases, with 10 bases between them. Germline CDR1 is SGHRS and CDR2 is YFSETQ. CDR3 region: CASSSNRAGNTIYF. The DNA for the CDR3 is TGCGCCAGCAGCAGCAACAGGGCTGGAAACACCATATATTTT. The whole variable domain, remainder taken from reference TRBV5-1 and TRBJ1-3, is KAGVTQTPRYLIKTRGQQVTLSCSPISGHRSVSWYQQTPGQGLQFLFEYFSETQRNKGNFPGRFSGRQFSNSRSEMNVSTLELGDSALYLCASSSNRAGNTIYFGEGSWLTVV.